This TCR beta chain was sequenced in a study of CD8 T cells in ankylosing spondylitis. General observations from the study: It appeared that ankylosing spondylitis blood was characterized by a TCR beta motif of several highly homologous variants. CD8+ cells made up the disease-linked clones, which were relatively rare in peripheral blood. There was reportedly significant enrichment of clones that were disease-linked in matched ankylosing spondylitis synovial fluid. Prior literature has documented some motif variants in synovial fluid and blood from reactive arthritis.

On this clonotype: Its antigen is not identified.

CDR3 length equals 14 residues. V was cut by 5 bases and J by 1 base, with 9 bases left in between. Germline V gives CDR1 SGHAT, CDR2 FQNNGV. Quantitative 5'-RACE with molecular barcodes was used to make the TCR beta libraries. TCRdb reprocessed the 5' RACE reads via MiXCR and lists one record per CDR3 protein. The table has 100,000 or so distinct CDR3 sequences, around 8.3% seen once. This clonotype was sampled from a male donor with ankylosing spondylitis. Sequencing input: blood, either unsorted or a sorted T cell fraction (not recorded which). The rearrangement joins TRBV11-2 to TRBJ2-1; D is perhaps TRBD2 (5 bases). CDR3 sequence: CASSPGSSYNEQFF. DNA of the CDR3: TGTGCCAGCAGCCCGGGGTCGTCCTACAATGAGCAGTTCTTC.